A single sample gave rise to the 18 T cell receptor beta chains below, sequenced in a study of immune evolution from preneoplasia to lung adenocarcinoma. Produced via immunoSEQ multiplex PCR; TCRdb's table is partial and in-frame only. The sample has more than 4,000 clones; 70% to 90% are singletons. The sequencing input was FFPE invasive lung adenocarcinoma tissue. The source of these receptors is a person aged 50 to 59 with lung adenocarcinoma.

This chain links TRBV27 with TRBJ2-1; a possible D gene is TRBD2 (6 bases). Trimming removed 5 bases at V and 1 base at J, with 12 bases between. CDR1 and CDR2 from the germline V gene are MNHEY and SMNVEV (reference sequence). This CDR3 region has 15 residues. CDR3 nucleotide sequence: TGTGCCAGCAGTCCGGGAGCTTGGTCCTACAATGAGCAGTTCTTC. It specifies CASSPGAWSYNEQFF.

The chain recombines TRBV30 with TRBJ1-3; the match to TRBD1 covers 7 bases. The length of the CDR3 is 14 residues. V was clipped by 0 bases and J by 2 bases; unmatched bases: 1. The germline CDR1 and CDR2 sequences are GTSNPN and SVGIG (reference sequence). CDR3 protein: CAWSVGGAGNTIYF. The CDR3 DNA sequence: TGTGCCTGGAGTGTAGGGGGCGCTGGAAACACCATATATTTT.

The chain recombines TRBV7-3 with TRBJ2-3; D perhaps matches TRBD2 (5 bases). The CDR3 runs 13 residues. The V end lost 0 bases, the J end lost 5 bases, and 6 bases lay between the germline ends. Germline loops: CDR1 SGHTA, CDR2 FQGTGA. The CDR3 nucleotides are TGTGCCAGCAGCTTAACCGCGGGAGATACGCAGTATTTT. Protein sequence: CASSLTAGDTQYF.

The chain employs TRBV11-1 and TRBJ2-5; D is ambiguous. Germline V CDR1 and CDR2: SGHAT, FQDESV (reference sequence). V shed 3 bases and J shed 0 bases, with 8 bases lying between them. The CDR3 is made up of 14 amino acids. In nucleotides, the CDR3 is TGTGCCAGCAGCTTGGATGTATACCAAGAGACCCAGTACTTC. Translating gives CASSLDVYQETQYF.

The chain combines TRBV7-3 with TRBJ2-3; D unresolved. Germline V gene sequence: CDR1 SGHTA, CDR2 FQGTGA. The CDR3 is made up of 13 amino acids. The V end was cut by 5 bases, the J end by 6 bases, with 12 bases between. CDR3 bases: TGTGCCAGCAGCCCCTACTTCGGGGATACGCAGTATTTT. Translating it yields CASSPYFGDTQYF. Full variable domain (outside the CDR3, taken from reference TRBV7-3 and TRBJ2-3): GAGVSQTPSNKVTEKGKYVELRCDPISGHTALYWYRQSLGQGPEFLIYFQGTGAADDSGLPNDRFFAVRPEGSVSTLKIQRTERGDSAVYLCASSPYFGDTQYFGPGTRLTVL.

This chain links TRBV29-1 with TRBJ2-1; TRBD2 agrees at 13 bases. Germline values: CDR1 SQVTM, CDR2 ANQGSEA. This CDR3 has 14 residues. V lost 7 bases, J lost 7 bases, and 7 bases stayed unmatched. CDR3 sequence (DNA): TGCAGCGGATCACTAGCGGGAGGGGGGAATGAGCAGTTCTTC. Translating gives CSGSLAGGGNEQFF.

This clone was recorded only once. This chain links TRBV28 with TRBJ2-3; 8 bases map to TRBD2. In germline, CDR1 is MDHEN, CDR2 SYDVKM. V was clipped by 0 bases and J by 4 bases; unmatched bases: 12. The CDR3 has 18 amino acids. The CDR3 here is CASSLWRFSGGPADTQYF. CDR3 nucleotide sequence: TGTGCCAGCAGTTTATGGCGCTTTTCGGGAGGGCCGGCAGATACGCAGTATTTT.

This chain uses TRBV13 with TRBJ2-3; possible D gene TRBD2, 6 bases. This CDR3 spans 15 amino acids. Per the germline V gene, CDR1 is PRHDT and CDR2 is FYEKMQ (reference sequence). Trimming cost V 1 base and J 2 bases, with 10 bases left between them. Here the CDR3 DNA reads TGTGCCAGCAGCTTAGCGGGAGCCCTCACAGATACGCAGTATTTT. Translation: CASSLAGALTDTQYF. Full variable domain (remainder filled in from reference TRBV13 and TRBJ2-3): AAGVIQSPRHLIKEKRETATLKCYPIPRHDTVYWYQQGPGQDPQFLISFYEKMQSDKGSIPDRFSAQQFSDYHSELNMSSLELGDSALYFCASSLAGALTDTQYFGPGTRLTVL.

This chain links TRBV28 with TRBJ1-5, with 8 bases matching TRBD1. V lost 4 bases, J lost 0 bases, and 5 bases stayed unmatched. Per germline, CDR1 MDHEN and CDR2 SYDVKM. The CDR3 consists of 16 residues. CDR3 coding DNA: TGTGCCAGCAGTTCCCTCGGACAGGGTAGCAATCAGCCCCAGCATTTT. Translated, it gives CASSSLGQGSNQPQHF.

The genes are TRBV11-1 and TRBJ1-2, with D hard to call. Trimming left V 5 bases short and J 4 bases short, with 8 bases between. CDR3 size: 12 residues. Germline loops: CDR1 SGHAT, CDR2 FQDESV (reference sequence). The CDR3 region has the DNA TGTGCCAGCAGCCAACACATCTATGGCTACACCTTC. It translates to CASSQHIYGYTF.

This chain connects TRBV28 to TRBJ2-7, with D maybe TRBD2 (6 bases). Germline V gives CDR1 MDHEN, CDR2 SYDVKM. The CDR3 length is 14 residues. V shed 4 bases and J shed 0 bases, with 10 bases lying between them. The CDR3 coding sequence is TGTGCCAGCAGTTGGGTAGCGGTCTCCTACGAGCAGTACTTC. Amino acids: CASSWVAVSYEQYF.

The genes are TRBV4-1 and TRBJ2-7; 8 bases are shared with TRBD2. The germline gives CDR1 MGHRA, CDR2 YSYEKL. Germline trimming cut 0 bases from V and 5 bases from J; bases unmatched to any gene: 6. The CDR3 spans 15 residues. The DNA of the CDR3 is TGCGCCAGCAGCCAAGAGCGGGGGGCCAGTGACGAGCAGTACTTC. This translates into CASSQERGASDEQYF.

V usage is TRBV15 and J usage is TRBJ2-7; 9 bases map to TRBD1. CDR1 and CDR2 from the germline V gene are LNHNV and YYDKDF (reference sequence). There are 15 residues in the CDR3. The trim removed 1 base at V and 1 base at J, leaving 2 bases unmatched. CDR3 residues: CATSRAGTGSYEQYF. The CDR3 DNA reads TGTGCCACCAGCAGAGCCGGGACAGGGTCCTACGAGCAGTACTTC.

This clone showed up just once. The chain has TRBV4-1 and TRBJ2-1, with D perhaps TRBD1 (6 bases). Per germline, CDR1 MGHRA and CDR2 YSYEKL. Trimming took 6 bases from V and 9 from J, leaving 15 bases between them. This CDR3 has 13 residues. The CDR3 DNA reads as TGCGCCAGCAGGCGAACAGGGTACTCTGAGCAGTTCTTC. Amino acid sequence: CASRRTGYSEQFF.

This chain uses TRBV15 with TRBJ2-7; possibly TRBD1 for D (6 bases). Trimming shortened V by 9 bases and J by 4 bases, and 16 bases separated the two germline ends. The germline CDR1 and CDR2 sequences are LNHNV and YYDKDF (reference sequence). This CDR3 contains 13 residues. The DNA of the CDR3 is TGTGCCACGAACAGGGACCGAGGATACGAGCAGTACTTC. Translating it yields CATNRDRGYEQYF.

The chain links TRBV7-8 to TRBJ1-1, with 7 bases fitting TRBD1. After removal of 1 base from V and 4 bases from J, the junction contained 6 bases not matched to a gene. CDR1 and CDR2 from the germline V gene are SGHVS and FQNEAQ. This CDR3 is built from 15 residues. Here the CDR3 DNA reads TGTGCCAGCAGCTTAGTGGCAGGGGGTATCACTGAAGCTTTCTTT. Protein product: CASSLVAGGITEAFF.

The chain links TRBV14 to TRBJ2-2; D is unclear. The germline V gene has CDR1 SGHDN and CDR2 FVKESK. The CDR3 sequence is 11 residues long. V was shortened by 3 bases and J by 6 bases, with 2 bases between the two germline ends. In DNA, the CDR3 is TGTGCCAGCAGCCACGCCGGGGAGCTGTTTTTT. Translating it yields CASSHAGELFF.

For this clone: A read error may produce the germline difference seen at one junction end. V usage is TRBV28 and J usage is TRBJ1-2; no reliable D call. CDR1 is MDHEN, CDR2 SYDVKM, per germline. CDR3 length: 11 amino acids. CDR3 DNA: TGTGCCAGCGGTTTGGTCTATGGCTACACCTTC. This sequence encodes CASGLVYGYTF.